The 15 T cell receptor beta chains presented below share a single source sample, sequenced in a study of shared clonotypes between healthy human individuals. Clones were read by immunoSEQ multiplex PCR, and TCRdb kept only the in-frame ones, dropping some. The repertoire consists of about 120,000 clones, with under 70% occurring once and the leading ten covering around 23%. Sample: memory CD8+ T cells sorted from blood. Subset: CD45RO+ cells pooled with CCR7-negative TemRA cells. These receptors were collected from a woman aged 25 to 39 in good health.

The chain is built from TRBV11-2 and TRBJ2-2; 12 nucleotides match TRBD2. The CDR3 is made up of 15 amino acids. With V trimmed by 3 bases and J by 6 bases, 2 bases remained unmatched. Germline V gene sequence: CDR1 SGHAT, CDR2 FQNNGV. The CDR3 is CASSLTSGSSGELFF. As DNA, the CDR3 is TGTGCCAGCAGCTTGACTAGCGGGAGCTCCGGGGAGCTGTTTTTT.

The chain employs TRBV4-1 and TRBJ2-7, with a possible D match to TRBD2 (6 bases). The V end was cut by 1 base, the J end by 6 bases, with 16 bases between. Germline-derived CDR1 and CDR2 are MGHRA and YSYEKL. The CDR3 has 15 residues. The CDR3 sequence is CASSQGGGEWSEQYF. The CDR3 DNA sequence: TGCGCCAGCAGCCAAGGAGGAGGGGAGTGGAGCGAGCAGTACTTC.

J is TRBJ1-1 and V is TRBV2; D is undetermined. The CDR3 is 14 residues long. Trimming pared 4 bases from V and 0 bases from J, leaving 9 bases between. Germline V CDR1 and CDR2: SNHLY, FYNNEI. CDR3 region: CASSVQPLNTEAFF. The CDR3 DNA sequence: TGTGCCAGCAGTGTGCAGCCGTTGAACACTGAAGCTTTCTTT.

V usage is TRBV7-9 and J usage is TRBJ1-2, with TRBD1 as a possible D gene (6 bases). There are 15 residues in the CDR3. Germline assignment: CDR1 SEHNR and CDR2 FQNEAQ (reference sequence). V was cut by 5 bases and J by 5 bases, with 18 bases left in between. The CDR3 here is CASSPPGGETYGYTF. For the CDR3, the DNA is TGTGCCAGCAGCCCGCCTGGGGGCGAAACATATGGCTACACCTTC.

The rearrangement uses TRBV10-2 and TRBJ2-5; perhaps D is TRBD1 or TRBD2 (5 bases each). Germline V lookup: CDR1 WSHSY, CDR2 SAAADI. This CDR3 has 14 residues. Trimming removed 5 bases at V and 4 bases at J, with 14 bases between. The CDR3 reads CASSQLTGRETQYF. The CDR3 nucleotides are TGCGCCAGCAGTCAACTGACGGGGCGAGAGACCCAGTACTTC.

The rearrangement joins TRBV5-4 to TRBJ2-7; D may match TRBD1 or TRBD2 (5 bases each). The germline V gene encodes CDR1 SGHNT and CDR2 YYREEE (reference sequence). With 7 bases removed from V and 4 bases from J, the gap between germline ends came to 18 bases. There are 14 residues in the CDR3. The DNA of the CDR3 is TGTGCCAGCGGGACGGCCTACGAGGTATACGAGCAGTACTTC. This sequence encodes CASGTAYEVYEQYF.

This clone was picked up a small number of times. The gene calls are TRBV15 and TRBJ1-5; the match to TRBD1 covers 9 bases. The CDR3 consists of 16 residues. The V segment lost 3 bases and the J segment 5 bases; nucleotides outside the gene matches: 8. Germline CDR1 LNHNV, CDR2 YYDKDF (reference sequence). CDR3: CATSRGDRAWHQPQHF. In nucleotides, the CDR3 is TGTGCCACCAGCAGGGGGGACAGGGCATGGCATCAGCCCCAGCATTTT.

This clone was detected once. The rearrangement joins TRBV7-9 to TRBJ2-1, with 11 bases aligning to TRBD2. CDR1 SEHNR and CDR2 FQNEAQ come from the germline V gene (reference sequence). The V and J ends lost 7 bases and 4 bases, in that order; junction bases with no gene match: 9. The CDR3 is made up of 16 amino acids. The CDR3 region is CASTSVAGGQYNEQFF. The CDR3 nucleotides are TGTGCCAGCACCTCGGTAGCGGGGGGGCAGTACAATGAGCAGTTCTTC.

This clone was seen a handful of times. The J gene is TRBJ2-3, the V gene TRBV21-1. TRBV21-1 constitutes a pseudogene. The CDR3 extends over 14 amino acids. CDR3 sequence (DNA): TGTGCCAGCAGCAAAGAATGTAGCACAGATACGCAGTATTTT. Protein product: CASSKECSTDTQYF.

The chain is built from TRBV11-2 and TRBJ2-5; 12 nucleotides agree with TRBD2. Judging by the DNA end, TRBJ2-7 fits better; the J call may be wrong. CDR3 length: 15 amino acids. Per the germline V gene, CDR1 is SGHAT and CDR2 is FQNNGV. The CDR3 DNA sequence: TGTGCCAGCAGCAGAGGGACTAGCGGGCTGAACGAGCAGTACTTC. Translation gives CASSRGTSGLNEQYF.

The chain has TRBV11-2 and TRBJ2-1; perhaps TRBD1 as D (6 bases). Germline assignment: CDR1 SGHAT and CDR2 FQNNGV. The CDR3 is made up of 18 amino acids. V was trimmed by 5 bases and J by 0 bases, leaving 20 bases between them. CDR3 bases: TGTGCCAGCAGCCCTGGGGGCGGCCGGCGGAGCTCCTACAATGAGCAGTTCTTC. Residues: CASSPGGGRRSSYNEQFF.

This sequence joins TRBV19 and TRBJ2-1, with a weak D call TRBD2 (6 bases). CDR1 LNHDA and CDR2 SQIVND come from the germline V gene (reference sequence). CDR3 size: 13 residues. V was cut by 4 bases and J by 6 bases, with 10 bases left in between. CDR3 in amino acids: CASSTTSINEQFF. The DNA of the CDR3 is TGTGCCAGTAGTACGACTAGTATCAATGAGCAGTTCTTC.

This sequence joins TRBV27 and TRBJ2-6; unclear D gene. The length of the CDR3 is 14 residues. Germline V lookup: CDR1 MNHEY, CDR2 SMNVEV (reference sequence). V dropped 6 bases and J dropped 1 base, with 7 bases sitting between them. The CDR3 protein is CASSLVSGANVLTF. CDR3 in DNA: TGTGCCAGCAGCCTTGTGTCTGGGGCCAACGTCCTGACTTTC.

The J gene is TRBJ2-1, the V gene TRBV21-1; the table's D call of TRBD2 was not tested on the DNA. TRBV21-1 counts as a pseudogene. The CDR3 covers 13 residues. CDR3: CASSLAESDEQFF. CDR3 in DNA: TGTGCCAGCAGCCTAGCGGAGAGCGATGAGCAGTTCTTC.

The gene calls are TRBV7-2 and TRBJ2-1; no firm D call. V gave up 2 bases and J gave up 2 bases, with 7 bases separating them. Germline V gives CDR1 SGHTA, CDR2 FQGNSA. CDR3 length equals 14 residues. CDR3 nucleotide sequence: TGTGCCAGCAGCTTATCGAGCACCTACAATGAGCAGTTCTTC. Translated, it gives CASSLSSTYNEQFF.